The T cell receptor (beta chain) described here comes from a study of T-cell memory formation after mild COVID-19. The CDR3 has 13 amino acids. With 1 base removed from V and 8 bases from J, the gap between germline ends came to 11 bases. The sample holds a few counts of this clonotype. Its specificity is not known. General study findings and limits: Second-wave clones reaching peak frequency on day 37 lacked confirmed SARS-CoV-2 specificity.

In TCRdb, the 5' RACE reads were re-called with MiXCR into one record per CDR3 protein. The sample records 150,000 to 200,000 distinct CDR3 sequences, approximately 17% being singletons. The rearrangement links TRBV12-3 or TRBV12-4 to TRBJ1-2; no reliable D call. The source material was PBMCs or a T cell subset sorted from them (not recorded which). This TCR came from a man younger than 30 who had mild COVID-19 (a few samples of this study predate the infection). Cell type and time point are not known. This CDR3 is CASSLGRVGGYTF. CDR3 in DNA: TGTGCCAGCAGTTTAGGACGGGTCGGGGGCTACACCTTC.